Below, one TCR beta chain is given with its context. CDR3 length: 19 residues. From germline, CDR1 is SGHRS and CDR2 YFSETQ. Trimming took 0 bases from V and 0 from J; bases not matched to a gene: 8. This sample was included in a study of blood T cell repertoires in COVID-19. Assay: immunoSEQ multiplex PCR; the TCRdb copy retains only in-frame clones and omits some. The data hold 250,000 to 350,000 clones, with approximately 85% observed a single time. The sequence was obtained from a human donor with COVID-19, enrolled during active disease. The donor label of this sample is uncertain. The chain has TRBV5-1 and TRBJ2-1, with TRBD2 matching 11 bases. Sequencing used peripheral blood. Written as DNA, the CDR3 is TGCGCCAGCAGCTTGGCCGGAACTAGCGGGGGTTACTCCTACAATGAGCAGTTCTTC. It encodes CASSLAGTSGGYSYNEQFF.